This T cell receptor beta chain was found in a study of T cell responses to AZD1222 COVID-19 vaccine. From germline, CDR1 is MDHEN and CDR2 SYDVKM. Trimming cost V 6 bases and J 14 bases, with 14 bases left between them. The CDR3 contains 12 residues. The table came from immunoSEQ multiplex PCR; TCRdb's copy has only in-frame clones and leaves some out. The data hold around 140,000 clones, with about 94% observed a single time. The study's findings and limits: Variant regions that are unmutated are reportedly the target of nearly half of spike-specific TCRs.

Concerning this clone itself: Its matching antigen is unknown.

Sequencing was performed on peripheral blood, taken on day 0 of AZD1222 vaccination. The TCR originated in an adult in good health. The gene calls are TRBV28 and TRBJ1-6; D uncertain. CDR3 sequence: CASRLEGGALHF. As DNA, the CDR3 is TGTGCCAGCAGACTCGAAGGCGGAGCCCTCCACTTT.